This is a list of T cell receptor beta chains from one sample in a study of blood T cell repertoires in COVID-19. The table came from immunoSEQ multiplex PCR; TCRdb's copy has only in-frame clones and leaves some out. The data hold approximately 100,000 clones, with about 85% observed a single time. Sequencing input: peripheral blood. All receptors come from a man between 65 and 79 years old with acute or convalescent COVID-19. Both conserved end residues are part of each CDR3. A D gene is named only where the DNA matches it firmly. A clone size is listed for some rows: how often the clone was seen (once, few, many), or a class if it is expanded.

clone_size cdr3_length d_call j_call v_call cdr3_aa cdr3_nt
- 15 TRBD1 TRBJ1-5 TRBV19 CASRRDRGLDQPQHF TGTGCCTCGCGTAGGGACAGGGGGCTGGATCAGCCCCAGCATTTT
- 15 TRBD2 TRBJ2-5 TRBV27 CASSPIAGGPETQYF TGTGCCAGCAGCCCGATAGCGGGGGGGCCAGAGACCCAGTACTTC
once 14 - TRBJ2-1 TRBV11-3 CASSLSRRDNEQFF TGTGCCAGCAGCTTGAGTCGGCGGGACAATGAGCAGTTCTTC
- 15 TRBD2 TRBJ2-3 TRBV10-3 CAIRDRAGSSDTQYF TGTGCCATCAGGGACCGAGCGGGGAGTTCAGATACGCAGTATTTT
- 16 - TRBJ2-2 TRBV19 CASSIAGGLNTGELFF TGTGCCAGTAGTATAGCGGGGGGCCTGAACACCGGGGAGCTGTTTTTT
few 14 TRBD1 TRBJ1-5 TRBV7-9 CASSLTGGDQPQHF TGTGCCAGCAGCTTAACAGGGGGCGATCAGCCCCAGCATTTT
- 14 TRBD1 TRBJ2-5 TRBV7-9 CASSLTGGGETQYF TGTGCCAGCAGCTTGACAGGGGGCGGCGAGACCCAGTACTTC
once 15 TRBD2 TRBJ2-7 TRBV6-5 CASSYVGGGDYEQYF TGTGCCAGCAGTTACGTTGGTGGGGGGGACTACGAGCAGTACTTC
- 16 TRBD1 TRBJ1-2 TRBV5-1 CASSAVGQGLYYGYTF TGCGCCAGCAGCGCTGTCGGACAGGGGCTATACTATGGCTACACCTTC
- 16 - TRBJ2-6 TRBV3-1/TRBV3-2 CASSPYPSSGANVLTF TGTGCCAGCAGCCCTTATCCTAGCTCTGGGGCCAACGTCCTGACTTTC
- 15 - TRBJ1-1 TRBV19 CASSIEGGRNTEAFF TGTGCCAGTAGTATAGAGGGTGGGCGGAACACTGAAGCTTTCTTT
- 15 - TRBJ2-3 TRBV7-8 CASSPGTQGWDTQYF TGTGCCAGCAGCCCCGGGACTCAGGGTTGGGATACGCAGTATTTT
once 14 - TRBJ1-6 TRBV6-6 CASSWGRNNSPLHF TGTGCCAGCAGTTGGGGGAGGAACAATTCACCCCTCCACTTT
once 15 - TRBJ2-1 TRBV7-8 CASSPWRGNYNEQFF TGTGCCAGCAGCCCCTGGCGGGGCAACTACAATGAGCAGTTCTTC
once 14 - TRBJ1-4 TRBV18 CASSLRGSNEKLFF TGTGCCAGCTCACTCCGGGGGTCCAATGAAAAACTGTTTTTT
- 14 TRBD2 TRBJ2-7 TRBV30 CAWSGLAGAVEQYF TGTGCCTGGTCGGGACTAGCGGGGGCGGTTGAGCAGTACTTC
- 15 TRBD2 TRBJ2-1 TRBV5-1 CASSPAGGRGNEQFF TGCGCCAGCAGCCCAGCGGGGGGGCGAGGCAATGAGCAGTTCTTC
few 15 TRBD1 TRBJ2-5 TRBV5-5 CASSNRDRGRETQYF TGTGCCAGCTCTAACCGGGACAGGGGAAGGGAGACCCAGTACTTC
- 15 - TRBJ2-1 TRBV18 CASSPLQGGVNEQFF TGTGCCAGCTCACCCCTCCAAGGGGGGGTCAATGAGCAGTTCTTC
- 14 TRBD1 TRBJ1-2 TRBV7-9 CASSPTGRVEGYTF TGTGCCAGCAGCCCGACAGGGCGAGTTGAGGGCTACACCTTC